The 18 T cell receptor beta chains below all came from one sample that was sequenced in a study of CD8 T cells in Susac syndrome. With random hexamers, roughly 0.5 to 1 ug RNA was reverse transcribed. From the immunoSEQ multiplex PCR reads, TCRdb called clonotypes with MiXCR, one entry per CDR3 protein. Altogether 170,000 or so distinct CDR3 sequences are present, around 95% being singletons, with the ten largest covering 0.16%. Sequences were obtained from CD8+ T cells from PBMCs. Receptors originate from a human donor with multiple sclerosis.

The CDR3 DNA reads as TGTGCCACCAGCGTGAGGACAGTGCCTAACGAGCAGTACTTC. This codes for CATSVRTVPNEQYF. The chain recombines TRBV15 with TRBJ2-7; D may be TRBD1 (6 bases). The CDR3 sequence is 14 residues long. V was cut by 5 bases and J by 5 bases, with 16 bases left in between. Germline V lookup: CDR1 LNHNV, CDR2 YYDKDF (reference sequence). The whole variable domain, filled in from reference TRBV15 and TRBJ2-7, reads DAMVIQNPRYQVTQFGKPVTLSCSQTLNHNVMYWYQQKSSQAPKLLFHYYDKDFNNEADTPDNFQSRRPNTSFCFLDIRSPGLGDTAMYLCATSVRTVPNEQYFGPGTRLTVT.

The V gene is TRBV19, the J gene TRBJ2-3; the D call may be TRBD1 or TRBD2 (5 bases each). The CDR3 runs 16 residues. Germline loops: CDR1 LNHDA, CDR2 SQIVND (reference sequence). The ends were cut back, 7 bases at V and 0 bases at J, with 17 bases in the middle. The CDR3 sequence is CASTKGDSDSTDTQYF. DNA of the CDR3: TGTGCCAGTACCAAGGGAGACAGCGATAGCACAGATACGCAGTATTTT. The complete variable domain, with remaining parts taken from reference TRBV19 and TRBJ2-3, reads DGGITQSPKYLFRKEGQNVTLSCEQNLNHDAMYWYRQDPGQGLRLIYYSQIVNDFQKGDIAEGYSVSREKKESFPLTVTSAQKNPTAFYLCASTKGDSDSTDTQYFGPGTRLTVL.

V gene TRBV30 combines with J gene TRBJ2-6; D possibly corresponds to TRBD1 (5 bases). V was trimmed by 3 bases and J by 2 bases, leaving 8 bases between them. This CDR3 contains 14 residues. From germline, CDR1 is GTSNPN and CDR2 SVGIG (reference sequence). CDR3 coding DNA: TGTGCCTGGAGCCAAGGGGCTGGGGCCAACGTCCTGACTTTC. Protein: CAWSQGAGANVLTF.

The chain has TRBV9 and TRBJ2-5; the match to TRBD2 covers 10 bases. The J segment lost 2 bases and the V segment lost 0 bases, leaving 7 bases of the junction unmatched. CDR3 length: 17 amino acids. CDR1 is SGDLS, CDR2 YYNGEE, per germline. CDR3 protein: CASSVDRTSGFQETQYF. As DNA, the CDR3 is TGTGCCAGCAGCGTAGATCGGACTAGCGGCTTTCAAGAGACCCAGTACTTC.

This rearrangement joins TRBV7-9 to TRBJ2-1; a weak D match, TRBD2 (5 bases). V gave up 7 bases and J gave up 9 bases, with 19 bases separating them. This CDR3 is 14 amino acids long. The germline gives CDR1 SEHNR, CDR2 FQNEAQ (reference sequence). The CDR3 here is CASIRPVDFSEQFF. CDR3 DNA: TGTGCCAGCATCCGACCCGTGGACTTCAGTGAGCAGTTCTTC.

The chain employs TRBV7-2 and TRBJ2-7; 11 nucleotides match TRBD2. V gave up 1 base and J gave up 5 bases; unmatched junction bases: 10. The CDR3 has 17 amino acids. The germline V gene has CDR1 SGHTA and CDR2 FQGNSA. The CDR3 sequence: CASSLDLLAGGLDEQYF. The CDR3 nucleotides read TGTGCCAGCAGCTTAGACCTGCTAGCGGGAGGTTTGGACGAGCAGTACTTC.

CDR3 bases: TGCAGCGTCGTCCGGGCCGGGGAGCTGTTTTTT. It translates to CSVVRAGELFF. The rearrangement links TRBV29-1 to TRBJ2-2; no clear D. V was pared by 6 bases and J by 6 bases, with 8 bases between. Germline CDR1 and CDR2: SQVTM and ANQGSEA. The CDR3 is made up of 11 amino acids.

The V gene is TRBV25-1, the J gene TRBJ2-5; tentatively, D is TRBD1 (7 bases). V lost 7 bases to trimming and J lost 1 base, with 16 bases between them. The CDR3 totals 15 residues. Germline-derived CDR1 and CDR2 are MGHDK and SYGVNS. CDR3 DNA sequence: TGTGCCAGCACCGATATCCAGGGGGGCCAAGAGACCCAGTACTTC. Its protein product is CASTDIQGGQETQYF.

This chain joins TRBV15 and TRBJ2-2, with D unclear. The ends were cut back, 5 bases at V and 7 bases at J, with 11 bases in the middle. CDR1 LNHNV and CDR2 YYDKDF come from the germline V gene (reference sequence). This CDR3 has 13 amino acids. The DNA for the CDR3 is TGTGCCACCAGCCAAAGCCGTGGCGGGGAGCTGTTTTTT. Translating it yields CATSQSRGGELFF.

V is TRBV7-8 and J is TRBJ2-7; no reliable D call. Germline V gene lookup returns CDR1 SGHVS and CDR2 FQNEAQ. V was clipped by 1 base and J by 4 bases, with 14 bases between them. The CDR3 extends over 15 amino acids. CDR3 region: CASSLGAGYRYEQYF. The CDR3 nucleotides read TGTGCCAGCAGCTTAGGGGCAGGATATCGGTACGAGCAGTACTTC. Together with reference TRBV7-8 and TRBJ2-7, the CDR3 gives the full variable domain: GAGVSQSPRYKVAKRGQDVALRCDPISGHVSLFWYQQALGQGPEFLTYFQNEAQLDKSGLPSDRFFAERPEGSVSTLKIQRTQQEDSAVYLCASSLGAGYRYEQYFGPGTRLTVT.

The rearrangement uses TRBV5-6 and TRBJ1-1, with D perhaps matching TRBD1 (5 bases). Looked up from germline, CDR1 is SGHDT and CDR2 is YYEEEE. CDR3 length: 14 residues. Trimming left V 0 bases short and J 7 bases short, with 13 bases between. The CDR3 region is CASSLVSRASEAFF. CDR3 coding DNA: TGTGCCAGCAGCTTGGTAAGCAGGGCCAGTGAAGCTTTCTTT. The full variable domain, completed using reference TRBV5-6 and TRBJ1-1, is DAGVTQSPTHLIKTRGQQVTLRCSPKSGHDTVSWYQQALGQGPQFIFQYYEEEERQRGNFPDRFSGHQFPNYSSELNVNALLLGDSALYLCASSLVSRASEAFFGQGTRLTVV.

The chain couples TRBV29-1 to TRBJ2-7; 9 positions agree with TRBD2. The CDR3 length is 15 residues. Germline V gene sequence: CDR1 SQVTM, CDR2 ANQGSEA. V gave up 4 bases and J gave up 2 bases; unmatched junction bases: 9. The CDR3 sequence is CSVGPVAGETYEQYF. Here the CDR3 DNA reads TGCAGCGTTGGACCTGTAGCGGGAGAAACCTACGAGCAGTACTTC.

The chain joins TRBV20-1 to TRBJ2-7; D perhaps matches TRBD1 (5 bases). CDR3 length: 15 amino acids. Germline V gene lookup returns CDR1 DFQATT and CDR2 SNEGSKA (reference sequence). Trimming took off 1 base at V and 0 bases at J, with 13 bases between the two ends. The CDR3: CSARVAGQGSYEQYF. The CDR3 region has the DNA TGCAGTGCTAGAGTAGCAGGGCAGGGCTCCTACGAGCAGTACTTC.

In its sample, this clonotype was seen once. The chain is built from TRBV28 and TRBJ2-5; TRBD2 is a possible D gene (6 bases). The germline V and J ends were trimmed by 2 bases and 4 bases, with 11 bases remaining between them. Germline-derived CDR1 and CDR2 are MDHEN and SYDVKM. CDR3 length: 14 amino acids. CDR3: CASSLREVRETQYF. The CDR3 bases are TGTGCCAGCAGTTTAAGGGAGGTACGAGAGACCCAGTACTTC.

The rearrangement uses TRBV29-1 and TRBJ2-7; D is undetermined. V was pared by 4 bases and J by 1 base, with 2 bases between. The germline gives CDR1 SQVTM, CDR2 ANQGSEA. The CDR3 totals 10 residues. CDR3 DNA: TGCAGCGTTGTATCCTACGAGCAGTACTTC. Its translation: CSVVSYEQYF.

The chain couples TRBV29-1 to TRBJ2-5, with D possibly being TRBD1 (5 bases). Trimming left V 6 bases short and J 3 bases short, with 17 bases between. The V gene's germline CDR1 is SQVTM and CDR2 ANQGSEA. This CDR3 spans 14 amino acids. This chain's CDR3 is CSVRGVREKETQYF. CDR3 DNA sequence: TGCAGCGTCCGCGGCGTCAGGGAAAAAGAGACCCAGTACTTC.

This chain connects TRBV29-1 to TRBJ2-2; 7 bases fit TRBD2. V was clipped by 0 bases and J by 2 bases; unmatched bases: 3. This CDR3 contains 15 residues. Germline V gives CDR1 SQVTM, CDR2 ANQGSEA. In DNA form, the CDR3 reads TGCAGCGTTGAAGAACGGGGGGTAAACACCGGGGAGCTGTTTTTT. Its translation: CSVEERGVNTGELFF.

The chain recombines TRBV28 with TRBJ2-5; D ambiguous. This CDR3 has 16 residues. The V gene's germline CDR1 is MDHEN and CDR2 SYDVKM. V dropped 4 bases and J dropped 2 bases, with 17 bases sitting between them. In nucleotides, the CDR3 is TGTGCCAGCAGTTCCTACCTCCTGGTACTTCAAGAGACCCAGTACTTC. Protein sequence: CASSSYLLVLQETQYF.